Each of the 11 T cell receptor beta chains below was sequenced from the same sample in a study of CD8 T cells in ankylosing spondylitis. TCRdb processed the 5' RACE reads anew with MiXCR; each CDR3 protein has one entry. Here the sample spans about 260,000 distinct CDR3 sequences, roughly a quarter being singletons. Sequenced sample: blood, either unsorted or a sorted T cell fraction (not recorded which). The source is a male donor with ankylosing spondylitis or in good health (not recorded which).

This clonotype was detected many times. The chain has TRBV12-3 or TRBV12-4 and TRBJ2-3; 10 bases are shared with TRBD2. This CDR3 is built from 17 residues. V lost 4 bases and J lost 0; bases outside the gene matches: 7. CDR3 nucleotide sequence: TGTGCCAGCAGTTCATTTAGCGGGGGGACTAGCACAGATACGCAGTATTTT. Translation gives CASSSFSGGTSTDTQYF.

This clonotype has only a few counts. J is TRBJ2-4 and V is TRBV29-1; TRBD2 might be the D (6 bases). CDR1 is SQVTM, CDR2 ANQGSEA, per germline. CDR3 size: 13 residues. Trimming removed 4 bases at V and 6 bases at J, with 13 bases between. The CDR3 protein is CSVGSGVPNIQYF. The CDR3 bases are TGCAGCGTTGGATCGGGGGTTCCAAACATTCAGTACTTC.

The CDR3 region has the DNA TGTGCCAGCAGCCAACCGGGACTAGCAGGCAGGGGGCAGTTCTTC. Residues: CASSQPGLAGRGQFF. The chain has TRBV6-1 and TRBJ2-1; 9 bases are a match to TRBD2. Germline assignment: CDR1 MNHNS and CDR2 SASEGT. J was trimmed by 12 bases and V by 6 bases; bases with no gene match: 15. The CDR3 runs 15 residues.

In this sample, this clonotype turned up a few times. This chain connects TRBV20-1 to TRBJ2-7, with D unresolved. Trimming stripped 1 base from V and 6 bases from J, with 25 bases between. The CDR3 spans 17 residues. CDR1 is DFQATT, CDR2 SNEGSKA, per germline (reference sequence). The CDR3 DNA reads TGCAGTGCTAGAGGAGTCAGGCCCCTGGGCCAAACCTCCGAGCAGTACTTC. Amino acids: CSARGVRPLGQTSEQYF.

This clonotype was seen more than once but under ten times. The V gene is TRBV12-3 or TRBV12-4, the J gene TRBJ1-5; D call uncertain. Trimming took off 3 bases at V and 4 bases at J, with 13 bases between the two ends. The CDR3 has 15 amino acids. The CDR3 is CASSFRREGNQPQHF. The CDR3 DNA reads TGTGCCAGCAGTTTTAGGAGGGAAGGGAATCAGCCCCAGCATTTT.

This clonotype has ten or more counts. The chain joins TRBV28 to TRBJ2-3; TRBD2 matches 7 bases. With V trimmed by 6 bases and J by 14 bases, 14 bases remained unmatched. The CDR3 has 13 residues. Germline values: CDR1 MDHEN, CDR2 SYDVKM. The CDR3 sequence is CASRAPGGPRRYF. The CDR3 nucleotides are TGTGCCAGCAGGGCTCCGGGAGGCCCTAGGCGGTATTTT.

The rearrangement joins TRBV6-5 to TRBJ2-1; 13 bases align to TRBD2. CDR1 MNHEY and CDR2 SVGAGI come from the germline V gene. With 6 bases clipped from V and 8 bases from J, the junction kept 10 bases outside the gene matches. The CDR3 consists of 16 residues. The CDR3 DNA reads as TGTGCCAGCAGCGACTCGCGACTAGCGGGGGGAGATGAGCAGTTCTTC. Translated, it gives CASSDSRLAGGDEQFF.

This clonotype has a count of ten or more. This chain connects TRBV29-1 to TRBJ1-1; D call uncertain. Germline V gives CDR1 SQVTM, CDR2 ANQGSEA. Trimming cost V 1 base and J 1 base, with 4 bases left between them. The CDR3 runs to 12 residues. The CDR3 reads CSVEGRNTEAFF. The CDR3, as DNA: TGCAGCGTTGAAGGACGGAACACTGAAGCTTTCTTT.

This clonotype was observed a few times. J is TRBJ2-1 and V is TRBV6-1; 7 bases map to TRBD2. V trimming: 6 bases; J trimming: 5 bases; junction bases outside the gene matches: 13. This CDR3 spans 16 amino acids. Per the germline V gene, CDR1 is MNHNS and CDR2 is SASEGT. CDR3 protein: CASSLRRDYPNNEQFF. For the CDR3, the DNA is TGTGCCAGCAGCCTTCGGAGGGACTACCCAAACAATGAGCAGTTCTTC.

The CDR3 is CSVGIGDTQYF. The CDR3 nucleotides are TGCAGCGTCGGGATAGGAGATACGCAGTATTTT. The V gene is TRBV29-1, the J gene TRBJ2-3; a possible D gene is TRBD2 (5 bases). The CDR3 sequence is 11 residues long. Germline CDR1 SQVTM, CDR2 ANQGSEA. Trimming pared 6 bases from V and 5 bases from J, leaving 9 bases between.

The chain joins TRBV20-1 to TRBJ1-5; D unclear. Between the trimmed V and J ends, which lost 0 bases and 5 bases, there was a span of 14 bases. This CDR3 is built from 15 residues. Germline V gene data show CDR1 as DFQATT and CDR2 as SNEGSKA (reference sequence). The CDR3 DNA sequence: TGCAGTGCTAGAGACCTCTTCGGTGGGCATCAGCCCCAGCATTTT. This encodes CSARDLFGGHQPQHF.